This TCR beta chain comes out of a study of Tregs in tolerant kidney transplant recipients. Study-level information: Mixed chimerism was transient after nonmyeloablative marrow transplants from related graft donors.

General study results and limits: Changing PCR primers prevented nucleotide comparison between some patients' samples. Biological reproducibility was not directly addressed, but technical replication error appeared minimal.

Unstimulated regulatory T cells (CD4+CD25+CD127-), CD4+CD25- non-regulatory cells, CD4 and CD8 cells were FACS-sorted from thawed PBMCs. Comment on this clone: Its target is not known.

The protocol was immunoSEQ multiplex PCR, while the TCRdb copy is restricted to in-frame clones and leaves out a portion. This table holds fewer than 80,000 clones, 95% to 98% found once. Trimming left V 3 bases short and J 5 bases short, with 10 bases between. Germline V gene sequence: CDR1 ENHRY, CDR2 SYGVKD. The CDR3 contains 13 residues. The chain couples TRBV10-3 to TRBJ2-5; tentative D call: TRBD2 (5 bases). The source is a human donor who received a combined kidney and bone marrow transplant. The sequencing used CD4+ T cells from blood, collected before the transplant. The CDR3 DNA reads TGTGCCATCAGTGATCGGGGTGGGGAGACCCAGTACTTC. Its translation: CAISDRGGETQYF.